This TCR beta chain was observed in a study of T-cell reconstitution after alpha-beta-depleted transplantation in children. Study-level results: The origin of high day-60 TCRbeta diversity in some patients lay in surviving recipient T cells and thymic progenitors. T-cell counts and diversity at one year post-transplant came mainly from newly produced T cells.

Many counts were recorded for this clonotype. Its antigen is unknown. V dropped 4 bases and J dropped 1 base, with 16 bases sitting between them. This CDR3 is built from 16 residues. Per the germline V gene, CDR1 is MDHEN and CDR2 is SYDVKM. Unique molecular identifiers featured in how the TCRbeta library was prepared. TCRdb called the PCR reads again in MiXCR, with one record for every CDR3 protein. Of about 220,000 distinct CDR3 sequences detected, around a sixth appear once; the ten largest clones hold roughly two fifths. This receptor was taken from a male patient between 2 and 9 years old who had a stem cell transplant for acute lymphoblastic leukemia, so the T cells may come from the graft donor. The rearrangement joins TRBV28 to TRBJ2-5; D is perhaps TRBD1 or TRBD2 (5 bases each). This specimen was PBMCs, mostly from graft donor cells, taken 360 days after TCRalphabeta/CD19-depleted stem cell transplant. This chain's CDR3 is CASSSPGRNAQETQYF. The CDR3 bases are TGTGCCAGCAGTTCCCCGGGACGGAACGCCCAAGAGACCCAGTACTTC.